A selection of T cell receptor beta chains follows, all from one sample in a study of blood T cell repertoires in COVID-19. Sequenced by immunoSEQ multiplex PCR; TCRdb stores in-frame clones only, minus some. The sample carries a few hundred thousand clones, around 87% recorded once. Sequences were obtained from peripheral blood. The receptors derive from a woman aged 65 to 85 with active or convalescent COVID-19. CDR3s include the opening cysteine and the closing phenylalanine or tryptophan. D genes are given only for firm matches. The size of a clone is reported for some rows only, either as once, few or many, or as a class for expanded clones.

CDR3 DNA: TGTGCTAGTGGTTTGCAGGGGGCAAGCACTGAAGCTTTCTTT
CDR3 protein: CASGLQGASTEAFF
D gene: TRBD1
J gene: TRBJ1-1
V gene: TRBV12-5
clone size: -

CDR3 DNA: TGTGCCAGCAGCCAAGGACAGGGGGCAGATACGCAGTATTTT
CDR3 protein: CASSQGQGADTQYF
D gene: TRBD1
J gene: TRBJ2-3
V gene: TRBV7-9
clone size: -

CDR3 DNA: TGTGCCAGCAGCCAGGGATTCGGCTACACCTTC
CDR3 protein: CASSQGFGYTF
D gene: -
J gene: TRBJ1-2
V gene: TRBV27
clone size: -

CDR3 DNA: TGTGCCAGCAGCTTAGCGACGGCAGGGCCCGTGTCGGTTGGCTACACCTTC
CDR3 protein: CASSLATAGPVSVGYTF
D gene: -
J gene: TRBJ1-2
V gene: TRBV7-9
clone size: -

CDR3 DNA: TGCGCCAGCAGCTTGGGGGAGGCGAGCAATCAGCCCCAGCATTTT
CDR3 protein: CASSLGEASNQPQHF
D gene: -
J gene: TRBJ1-5
V gene: TRBV5-1
clone size: -

CDR3 DNA: TGTGCCAGCACCCGGGGGACTAGCCACGGGGAGCTGTTTTTT
CDR3 protein: CASTRGTSHGELFF
D gene: TRBD2
J gene: TRBJ2-2
V gene: TRBV6-5
clone size: -

CDR3 DNA: TGTGCCACCAGTGATTTGCAAGGGACATCTGGCGAGACCCAGTACTTC
CDR3 protein: CATSDLQGTSGETQYF
D gene: -
J gene: TRBJ2-5
V gene: TRBV24-1
clone size: medium-sized

CDR3 DNA: TGCGCCAGCAGCCAAGAAGGCACGGGGAGCTATGGCTACACCTTC
CDR3 protein: CASSQEGTGSYGYTF
D gene: -
J gene: TRBJ1-2
V gene: TRBV4-3
clone size: -

CDR3 DNA: TGTGCCAGCAGCCAATCGGGGCAAGAGACCCAGTACTTC
CDR3 protein: CASSQSGQETQYF
D gene: -
J gene: TRBJ2-5
V gene: TRBV12-3/TRBV12-4
clone size: -

CDR3 DNA: TGCAGCGTTGGGGACTACTCCCCAGATACGCAGTATTTT
CDR3 protein: CSVGDYSPDTQYF
D gene: TRBD2
J gene: TRBJ2-3
V gene: TRBV29-1
clone size: -